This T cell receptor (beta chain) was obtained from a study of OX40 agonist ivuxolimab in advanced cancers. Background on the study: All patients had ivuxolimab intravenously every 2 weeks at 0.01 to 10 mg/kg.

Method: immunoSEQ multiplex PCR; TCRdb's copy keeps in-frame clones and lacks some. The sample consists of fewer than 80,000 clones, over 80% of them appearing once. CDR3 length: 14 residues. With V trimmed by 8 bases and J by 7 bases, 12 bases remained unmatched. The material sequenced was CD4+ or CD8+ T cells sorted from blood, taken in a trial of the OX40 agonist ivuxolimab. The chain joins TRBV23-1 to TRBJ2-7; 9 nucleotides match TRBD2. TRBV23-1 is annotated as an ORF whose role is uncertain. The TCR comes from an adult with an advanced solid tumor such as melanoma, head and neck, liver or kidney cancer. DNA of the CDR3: TGCGCCAGCCGATGTGCGGGAGGGCGGGGGGAGCAGTACTTC. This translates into CASRCAGGRGEQYF.